This TCR beta chain derives from a study of control samples from healthy donors and cancer patients. Germline CDR1 is PRHDT and CDR2 is FYEKMQ (reference sequence). There are 15 residues in the CDR3. Trimming pared 4 bases from V and 0 bases from J, leaving 12 bases between. Sequenced by immunoSEQ multiplex PCR; TCRdb stores in-frame clones only, minus some. The sample shows roughly 130,000 clones, approximately 94% of them seen only once. The sample was blood. The origin of this receptor is a man aged 25-45 years in good health. The V gene is TRBV13, the J gene TRBJ1-1; D may be TRBD1 (6 bases). CDR3 amino acids: CASSSSPGVNTEAFF. The CDR3 DNA follows: TGTGCCAGCAGCTCATCGCCAGGGGTGAACACTGAAGCTTTCTTT.